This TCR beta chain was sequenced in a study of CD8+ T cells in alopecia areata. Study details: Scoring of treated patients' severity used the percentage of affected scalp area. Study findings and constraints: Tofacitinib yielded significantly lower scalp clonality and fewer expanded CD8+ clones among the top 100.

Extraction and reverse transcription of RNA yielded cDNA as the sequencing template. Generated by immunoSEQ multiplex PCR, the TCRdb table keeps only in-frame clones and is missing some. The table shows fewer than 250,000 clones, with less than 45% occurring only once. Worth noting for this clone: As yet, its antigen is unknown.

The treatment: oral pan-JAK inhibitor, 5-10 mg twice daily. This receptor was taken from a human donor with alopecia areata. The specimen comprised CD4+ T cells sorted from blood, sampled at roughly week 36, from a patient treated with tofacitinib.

CDR3 sequence: CAVPRGPISGANVLTF. The CDR3 region has the DNA TGTGCCGTTCCCAGGGGCCCCATCTCTGGGGCCAACGTCCTGACTTTC. This chain links TRBV7-9 with TRBJ2-6, with D maybe TRBD1 (6 bases). The CDR3 is 16 amino acids. V was trimmed by 11 bases and J by 0 bases, leaving 17 bases between them. The germline CDR1 and CDR2 sequences are SEHNR and FQNEAQ (reference sequence).